These T cell receptor beta chains were read from a single sample in a study of CD8 T cells in Susac syndrome. TCRdb reprocessed the immunoSEQ multiplex PCR reads via MiXCR and lists one record per CDR3 protein. Seen here are a few hundred thousand distinct CDR3 sequences, more than 85% observed once, and the top ten hold about 0.12%. The specimen sequenced was CD8+ T cells from PBMCs. The receptors were gathered from a human donor with multiple sclerosis. Both conserved end residues are part of each CDR3. The D gene is left open where the match is weak. Where a row states a size, it is once, few, many or the class of an expanded clone; other rows omit it.

D: TRBD2
V: TRBV5-8
J: TRBJ2-1
size: .
DNA: TGTGCCAGCAGCTTGGGAGTGTCTAGCGGGTTGGATGAGCAGTTCTTC
CDR3: CASSLGVSSGLDEQFF

D: .
V: TRBV27
J: TRBJ2-1
size: once
DNA: TGTGCCAGCAGTTTTTCGGGGACTCCCCGAAATGAGCAGTTCTTC
CDR3: CASSFSGTPRNEQFF

D: TRBD2
V: TRBV3-1
J: TRBJ2-2
size: .
DNA: TGTGCCAGCAGCCAAGTCCTAGCGGGGGCCACCGGGGAGCTGTTTTTT
CDR3: CASSQVLAGATGELFF

D: .
V: TRBV12-3/TRBV12-4
J: TRBJ1-1
size: .
DNA: TGTGCCAGCAGCCCACCCTTCGACACTGAAGCTTTCTTT
CDR3: CASSPPFDTEAFF

D: TRBD2
V: TRBV27
J: TRBJ2-7
size: few
DNA: TGTGCCACCCAATGGACTAGCGGATACGAGCAGTACTTC
CDR3: CATQWTSGYEQYF

D: TRBD1
V: TRBV20-1
J: TRBJ1-1
size: .
DNA: TGCAGTGCCCGTCCCCGAGGGGGCCCTGAAGCTTTCTTT
CDR3: CSARPRGGPEAFF

D: TRBD1
V: TRBV27
J: TRBJ2-2
size: .
DNA: TGTGCCAGCAGTTTATTACTCAGGGAGACAGGGACGAACACCGGGGAGCTGTTTTTT
CDR3: CASSLLLRETGTNTGELFF

D: .
V: TRBV7-9
J: TRBJ2-1
size: .
DNA: TGTGCCAGCAGCTCCCCACGATCTCACAATGAGCAGTTCTTC
CDR3: CASSSPRSHNEQFF

D: TRBD1
V: TRBV4-1
J: TRBJ1-4
size: once
DNA: TGCGCCAGCAGCCTCCTAGGGGACAGAGGCGAAAAACTGTTTTTT
CDR3: CASSLLGDRGEKLFF

D: .
V: TRBV25-1
J: TRBJ2-7
size: .
DNA: TGTGCCAGCAGTGCGAACCGGGACGGATTCTACGAGCAGTACTTC
CDR3: CASSANRDGFYEQYF

D: TRBD2
V: TRBV5-1
J: TRBJ2-3
size: once
DNA: TGCGCCAGCAGCTTGTGGTTAGCGGGGAGGTCAGATACGCAGTATTTT
CDR3: CASSLWLAGRSDTQYF

D: TRBD1
V: TRBV2
J: TRBJ2-2
size: .
DNA: TGTGCCAGCTCGAAGAGGGGGCGCACCGGGGAGCTGTTTTTT
CDR3: CASSKRGRTGELFF

D: TRBD2
V: TRBV19
J: TRBJ2-7
size: .
DNA: TGTGCCAGTAGCTACGGACTAGTGTACGAGCAGTACTTC
CDR3: CASSYGLVYEQYF

D: .
V: TRBV7-2
J: TRBJ2-7
size: .
DNA: TGTGCCAGCAGCTTGGGGGACCCCTTTTTCATTTATGCGTACGAGCAGTACTTC
CDR3: CASSLGDPFFIYAYEQYF

D: .
V: TRBV20-1
J: TRBJ1-6
size: .
DNA: TGCAGTGCTAGAAGGGGTTGGGATTCACCCCTCCACTTT
CDR3: CSARRGWDSPLHF

D: TRBD2
V: TRBV4-1
J: TRBJ2-3
size: .
DNA: TGCGCCAGCAGCCAAGAAGCGGGATCTAGCACAGATACGCAGTATTTT
CDR3: CASSQEAGSSTDTQYF

D: .
V: TRBV2
J: TRBJ1-1
size: .
DNA: TGTGCCAGCAGACGTTTTCTAAAGGTCAGACTAAACACTGAAGCTTTCTTT
CDR3: CASRRFLKVRLNTEAFF

D: TRBD2
V: TRBV6-2/TRBV6-3
J: TRBJ2-2
size: .
DNA: TGTGCCAGCAGTTTTGGACTAGCGGGAGTGATTACCGGGGAGCTGTTTTTT
CDR3: CASSFGLAGVITGELFF

D: .
V: TRBV19
J: TRBJ2-1
size: .
DNA: TGTGCCAGTAGGCCTAGCGTGGGTAATGAGCAGTTCTTC
CDR3: CASRPSVGNEQFF

D: .
V: TRBV25-1
J: TRBJ1-1
size: .
DNA: TGTGCCAGCAGTGACTGGGGGGCTAACACTGAAGCTTTCTTT
CDR3: CASSDWGANTEAFF

D: .
V: TRBV9
J: TRBJ2-1
size: .
DNA: TGTGCCAGCAGCGTAGTTCCCAACAAACTTAGTGAGCAGTTCTTC
CDR3: CASSVVPNKLSEQFF

D: TRBD2
V: TRBV7-7
J: TRBJ2-1
size: .
DNA: TGTGCTAGCAGCTCCCCCTCAGCGGGAGTTGTCTTC
CDR3: CASSSPSAGVVF

D: TRBD2
V: TRBV4-1
J: TRBJ2-3
size: .
DNA: TGCGCCAGCAGCCATCCCCTACCGGGACTAGCCCAAGATACGCAGTATTTT
CDR3: CASSHPLPGLAQDTQYF

D: .
V: TRBV12-3/TRBV12-4
J: TRBJ2-2
size: .
DNA: TGTGCCAGCAGCGCGGGACGACAGGGCGCGAACACCGGGGAGCTGTTTTTT
CDR3: CASSAGRQGANTGELFF

D: .
V: TRBV11-2
J: TRBJ2-7
size: .
DNA: TGTGCCAGCAGCCAGACCACGAGGGGCGAGCAGTACTTC
CDR3: CASSQTTRGEQYF

D: .
V: TRBV4-1
J: TRBJ1-1
size: .
DNA: TGCGCCAGCAGCCACCATGTTAACACTGAAGCTTTTTTT
CDR3: CASSHHVNTEAFF

D: TRBD1
V: TRBV12-3/TRBV12-4
J: TRBJ2-7
size: .
DNA: TGTGCCAGCAGTCAGGGACAGCCCTACGAGCAGTACTTC
CDR3: CASSQGQPYEQYF

D: TRBD2
V: TRBV7-9
J: TRBJ2-3
size: few
DNA: TGTGCCAGCAGCACCACTAGCGGGGGGTCCCCTCCCTACCAGTATTTT
CDR3: CASSTTSGGSPPYQYF

D: .
V: TRBV11-2
J: TRBJ2-1
size: .
DNA: TGTGCCAGCAGCTTAGTCAGGGCTAGGAGACCTAGCTCCTACAATGAGCAGTTCTTC
CDR3: CASSLVRARRPSSYNEQFF

D: .
V: TRBV21-1
J: TRBJ2-7
size: .
DNA: TGTGCCAGCAGCAACGTCGGGGGAAACGAGCAGTACTTC
CDR3: CASSNVGGNEQYF

D: .
V: TRBV11-2
J: TRBJ1-3
size: .
DNA: TGTGCCAGCAGCGAACTACAGGACCTCTCTGAAAACACCATATATTTT
CDR3: CASSELQDLSENTIYF

D: TRBD1
V: TRBV19
J: TRBJ2-7
size: .
DNA: TGTGCCTCGACCCTTACAGGGGCCTCCTACGAGCAGTACTTC
CDR3: CASTLTGASYEQYF

D: .
V: TRBV6-1
J: TRBJ2-7
size: few
DNA: TGTGCCAGCAGAGTCAGGGGCGAGCAGTACTTC
CDR3: CASRVRGEQYF

D: .
V: TRBV12-3/TRBV12-4
J: TRBJ1-1
size: once
DNA: TGTGCCAGCAGCCGTAATATAGCTGAAGCTTTCTTT
CDR3: CASSRNIAEAFF

D: .
V: TRBV15
J: TRBJ1-1
size: .
DNA: TGTGCCACCAGCAGTCGGGCAAATGAAGCTTTCTTT
CDR3: CATSSRANEAFF

D: .
V: TRBV6-1
J: TRBJ2-7
size: .
DNA: TGTGCCAGCAGTGGAGGGTTCCACGGGGGATACTACGAGCAGTACTTC
CDR3: CASSGGFHGGYYEQYF

D: .
V: TRBV2
J: TRBJ2-2
size: few
DNA: TGTGCCAGCAGTGAAGCGCCCTCGGGGCAGGGGCGACCCGGGGAGCTGTTTTTT
CDR3: CASSEAPSGQGRPGELFF

D: .
V: TRBV7-9
J: TRBJ2-5
size: .
DNA: TGTGCCAGCAGCCCGGACAGTTGGGAGACCCAGTACTTC
CDR3: CASSPDSWETQYF

D: .
V: TRBV19
J: TRBJ2-3
size: .
DNA: TGTGCCAGTAGTCCTCGCGCGGCTAGACTTTACACAGATACGCAGTATTTT
CDR3: CASSPRAARLYTDTQYF

D: .
V: TRBV24-1
J: TRBJ2-7
size: .
DNA: TGTGCCACCAGCCCTCCGCTCCCCCGATCCTACGAGCAGTACTTC
CDR3: CATSPPLPRSYEQYF

D: TRBD2
V: TRBV6-2/TRBV6-3
J: TRBJ2-1
size: once
DNA: TGTGCCAGCAGTTACACTAGCGGGATTGGTAATGAGCAGTTCTTC
CDR3: CASSYTSGIGNEQFF

D: .
V: TRBV4-3
J: TRBJ1-1
size: .
DNA: TGCGCCAGCAGCCTCACGGCACGGATGCCTGAAGCTTTCTTT
CDR3: CASSLTARMPEAFF

D: .
V: TRBV27
J: TRBJ1-1
size: .
DNA: TGTGCCAGCAGTTGGGCAGGGGTCACTGAAGCTTTCTTT
CDR3: CASSWAGVTEAFF

D: .
V: TRBV6-5
J: TRBJ2-3
size: .
DNA: TGTGCCAGCAGTTACTCACAGGGAGCTGGGGATACGCAGTATTTT
CDR3: CASSYSQGAGDTQYF

D: .
V: TRBV5-1
J: TRBJ2-1
size: .
DNA: TGCGCCAGCAGCCCAGATGGGCTTTACAATGAGCAGTTCTTC
CDR3: CASSPDGLYNEQFF